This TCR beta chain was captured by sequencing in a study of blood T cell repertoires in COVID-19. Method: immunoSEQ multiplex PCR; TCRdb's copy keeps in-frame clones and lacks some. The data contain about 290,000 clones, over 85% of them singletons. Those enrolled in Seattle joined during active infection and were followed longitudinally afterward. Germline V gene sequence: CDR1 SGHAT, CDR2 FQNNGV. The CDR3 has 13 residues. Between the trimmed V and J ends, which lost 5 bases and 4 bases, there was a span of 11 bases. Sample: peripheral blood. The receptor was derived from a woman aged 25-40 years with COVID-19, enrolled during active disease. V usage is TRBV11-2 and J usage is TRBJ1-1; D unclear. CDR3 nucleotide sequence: TGTGCCAGCAGCCCGGACTGGACCACTGAAGCTTTCTTT. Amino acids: CASSPDWTTEAFF.